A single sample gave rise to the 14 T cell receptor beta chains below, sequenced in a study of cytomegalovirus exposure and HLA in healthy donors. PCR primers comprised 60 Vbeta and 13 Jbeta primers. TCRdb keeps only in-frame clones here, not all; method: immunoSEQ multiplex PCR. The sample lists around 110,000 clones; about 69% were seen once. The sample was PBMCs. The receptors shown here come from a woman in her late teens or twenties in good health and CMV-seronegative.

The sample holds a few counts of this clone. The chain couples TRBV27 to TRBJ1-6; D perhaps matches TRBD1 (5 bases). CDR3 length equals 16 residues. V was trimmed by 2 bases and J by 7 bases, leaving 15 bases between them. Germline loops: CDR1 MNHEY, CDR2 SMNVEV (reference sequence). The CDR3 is CASSLGAGKANSPLHF. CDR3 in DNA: TGTGCCAGCAGTTTAGGGGCAGGGAAGGCCAATTCACCCCTCCACTTT.

The CDR3, as DNA: TGTGCCAGCAGTTACCGGGGGTCTGGGGCCAACGTCCTGACTTTC. Amino acids: CASSYRGSGANVLTF. This rearrangement joins TRBV6-5 to TRBJ2-6, with a tentative D call TRBD2 (6 bases). Germline V CDR1 and CDR2: MNHEY, SVGAGI. Trimming pared 2 bases from V and 1 base from J, leaving 6 bases between. The CDR3 spans 15 residues.

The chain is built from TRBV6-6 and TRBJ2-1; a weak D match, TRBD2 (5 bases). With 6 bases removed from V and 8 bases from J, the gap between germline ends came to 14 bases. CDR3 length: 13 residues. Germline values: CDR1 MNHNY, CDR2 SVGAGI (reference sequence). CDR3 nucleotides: TGTGCCAGCAGCCGAACGAGAGGGTATGAGCAGTTCTTC. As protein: CASSRTRGYEQFF.

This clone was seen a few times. The CDR3 loop reads CASSSRDRASPLHF. The CDR3 DNA reads as TGTGCCAGCAGTTCGCGGGACAGGGCTTCACCCCTCCACTTT. The chain is built from TRBV6-5 and TRBJ1-6; 9 bases match TRBD1. Germline V gene lookup returns CDR1 MNHEY and CDR2 SVGAGI. The CDR3 loop spans 14 amino acids. Unmatched junction bases numbered 4, after V lost 4 bases and J lost 9 bases.

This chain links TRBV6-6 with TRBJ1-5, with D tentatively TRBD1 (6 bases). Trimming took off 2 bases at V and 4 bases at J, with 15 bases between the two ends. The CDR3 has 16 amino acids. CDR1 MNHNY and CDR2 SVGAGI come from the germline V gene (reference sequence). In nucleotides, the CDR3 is TGTGCCAGCAGTTACCTTACCTTACAGGGAAATCAGCCCCAGCATTTT. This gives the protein CASSYLTLQGNQPQHF.

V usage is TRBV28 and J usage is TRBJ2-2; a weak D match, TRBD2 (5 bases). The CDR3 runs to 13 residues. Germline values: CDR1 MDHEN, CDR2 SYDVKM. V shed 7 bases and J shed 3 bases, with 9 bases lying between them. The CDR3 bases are TGTGCCAGCATTTCGAGGGACACCGGGGAGCTGTTTTTT. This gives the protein CASISRDTGELFF.

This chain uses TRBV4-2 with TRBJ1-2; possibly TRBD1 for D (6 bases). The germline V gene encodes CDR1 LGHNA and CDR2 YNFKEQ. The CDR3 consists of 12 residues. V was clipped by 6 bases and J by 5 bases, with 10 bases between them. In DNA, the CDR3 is TGTGCCAGCAGGGGACATAATTATGGCTACACCTTC. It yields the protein CASRGHNYGYTF.

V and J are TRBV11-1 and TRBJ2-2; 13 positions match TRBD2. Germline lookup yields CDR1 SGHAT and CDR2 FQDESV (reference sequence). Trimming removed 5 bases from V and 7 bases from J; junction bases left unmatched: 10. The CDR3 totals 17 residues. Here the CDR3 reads CASSPARLAGGFGELFF. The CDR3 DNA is TGTGCCAGCAGCCCGGCCCGACTAGCGGGGGGCTTCGGGGAGCTGTTTTTT.

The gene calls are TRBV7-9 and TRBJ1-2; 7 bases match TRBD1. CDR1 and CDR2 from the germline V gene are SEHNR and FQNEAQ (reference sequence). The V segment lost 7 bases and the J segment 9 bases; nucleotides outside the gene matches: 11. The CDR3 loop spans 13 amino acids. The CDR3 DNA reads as TGTGCCAGCATCATGGACAGGTCCCAAAGCTACACCTTC. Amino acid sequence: CASIMDRSQSYTF. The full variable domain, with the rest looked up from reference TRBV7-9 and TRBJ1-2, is DTGVSQNPRHKITKRGQNVTFRCDPISEHNRLYWYRQTLGQGPEFLTYFQNEAQLEKSRLLSDRFSAERPKGSFSTLEIQRTEQGDSAMYLCASIMDRSQSYTFGSGTRLTVV.

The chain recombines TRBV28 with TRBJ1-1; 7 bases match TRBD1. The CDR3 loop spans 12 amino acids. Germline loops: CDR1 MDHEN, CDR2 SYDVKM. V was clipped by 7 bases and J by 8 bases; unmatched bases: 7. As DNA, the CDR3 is TGTGCCAGCAACTCTCTCAGGGGGGAAGCTTTCTTT. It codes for CASNSLRGEAFF. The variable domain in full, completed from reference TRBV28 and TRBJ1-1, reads DVKVTQSSRYLVKRTGEKVFLECVQDMDHENMFWYRQDPGLGLRLIYFSYDVKMKEKGDIPEGYSVSREKKERFSLILESASTNQTSMYLCASNSLRGEAFFGQGTRLTVV.

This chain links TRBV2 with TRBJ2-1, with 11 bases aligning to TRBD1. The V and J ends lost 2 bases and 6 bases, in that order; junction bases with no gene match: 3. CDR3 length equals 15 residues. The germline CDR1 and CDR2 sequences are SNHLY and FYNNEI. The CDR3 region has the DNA TGTGCCAGCAGTGAATACGGGACAGGGGGCAATGAGCAGTTCTTC. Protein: CASSEYGTGGNEQFF.

CDR3 nucleotides: TGTGCCTGGAGTTCACAAGGGAGTCAGCCCCAGCATTTT. Translated, it gives CAWSSQGSQPQHF. The rearrangement uses TRBV30 and TRBJ1-5; D ambiguous. Trimming took 2 bases from V and 6 from J, leaving 11 bases between them. Looked up from germline, CDR1 is GTSNPN and CDR2 is SVGIG (reference sequence). This CDR3 region has 13 residues.

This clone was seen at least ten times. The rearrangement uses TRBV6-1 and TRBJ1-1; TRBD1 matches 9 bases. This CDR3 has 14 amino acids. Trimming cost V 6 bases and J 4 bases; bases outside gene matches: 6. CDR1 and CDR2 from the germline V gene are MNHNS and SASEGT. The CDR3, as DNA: TGTGCCAGCAGCCGACAGGGGGAGGGCACTGAAGCTTTCTTT. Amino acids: CASSRQGEGTEAFF.

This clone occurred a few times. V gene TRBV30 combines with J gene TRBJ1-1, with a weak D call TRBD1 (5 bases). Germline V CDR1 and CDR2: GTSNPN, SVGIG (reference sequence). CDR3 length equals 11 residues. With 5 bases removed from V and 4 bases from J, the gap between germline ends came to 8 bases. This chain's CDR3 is CAWFGGTEAFF. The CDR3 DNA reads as TGTGCCTGGTTCGGGGGCACTGAAGCTTTCTTT.